The 28 T cell receptor beta chains given below trace back to one sample, sequenced in a study of Tregs in tolerant kidney transplant recipients. Profiling relied on immunoSEQ multiplex PCR, and the TCRdb table lists in-frame clones only, not all of them. Of more than 95,000 clones in the sample, about 91% were seen once. Input material: CD4+ T cells from blood. Every receptor here comes from a human donor in good health.

The gene calls are TRBV29-1 and TRBJ2-5; 11 bases are a match to TRBD1. There are 15 residues in the CDR3. Looked up from germline, CDR1 is SQVTM and CDR2 is ANQGSEA. After removal of 5 bases from V and 2 bases from J, the junction contained 7 bases not matched to a gene. The CDR3 loop is CSVLPGTGGQETQYF. The CDR3, as DNA: TGCAGCGTTCTTCCTGGGACAGGGGGACAAGAGACCCAGTACTTC.

The chain joins TRBV19 to TRBJ1-3, with a tentative D call TRBD1 (5 bases). The CDR3 loop spans 16 amino acids. Germline values: CDR1 LNHDA, CDR2 SQIVND (reference sequence). Deletions cut 9 bases from V and 1 base from J, with 19 bases between. CDR3 sequence reads: CASRSPQGLSGNTIYF. CDR3 DNA: TGTGCCAGCCGGTCGCCGCAGGGATTATCTGGAAACACCATATATTTT.

The V gene is TRBV6-5, the J gene TRBJ2-5, with 11 bases fitting TRBD2. The CDR3 sequence is 13 residues long. With V trimmed by 7 bases and J by 5 bases, 3 bases remained unmatched. The germline V gene encodes CDR1 MNHEY and CDR2 SVGAGI. The CDR3 here is CASTLAGGETQYF. The CDR3 DNA reads as TGTGCCAGCACTCTAGCGGGAGGTGAGACCCAGTACTTC.

This chain uses TRBV5-4 with TRBJ1-4; D remains unclear. The CDR3 length is 15 residues. Germline CDR1 reads SGHNT; CDR2 reads YYREEE (reference sequence). The V end was cut by 4 bases, the J end by 7 bases, with 17 bases between. The CDR3 DNA reads TGTGCCAGCAGCCCACGAGGAGGCAGATCTGAAAAACTGTTTTTT. It translates to CASSPRGGRSEKLFF.

This chain uses TRBV5-8 with TRBJ2-1; D may be TRBD1 or TRBD2 (5 bases each). The CDR3 loop spans 16 amino acids. Germline CDR1 and CDR2: SGHTS and YDEGEE. Trimming took 4 bases from V and 5 from J, leaving 19 bases between them. CDR3 in amino acids: CASSLGRRLGDNEQFF. The CDR3, as DNA: TGTGCCAGCAGCCTGGGGCGACGGCTGGGGGACAATGAGCAGTTCTTC.

This sequence joins TRBV5-5 and TRBJ2-1; 9 bases are a match to TRBD2. CDR3 size: 15 residues. Germline CDR1 SGHKS, CDR2 YYEKEE (reference sequence). V was pared by 2 bases and J by 4 bases, with 4 bases of the junction left unmatched. CDR3 amino acids: CASSFRTSGYNEQFF. CDR3 coding DNA: TGTGCCAGCAGCTTTCGTACTAGCGGGTACAATGAGCAGTTCTTC.

The chain joins TRBV5-1 to TRBJ2-7, with D possibly TRBD1 on 5 matching bases. The CDR3 has 16 amino acids. Trimming pared 4 bases from V and 3 bases from J, leaving 20 bases between. Per germline, CDR1 SGHRS and CDR2 YFSETQ. The CDR3 nucleotides read TGCGCCAGCAGCAACAAACGCACCGTGGACAACTACGAGCAGTACTTC. Its translation is CASSNKRTVDNYEQYF.

The count of this clone is one. The chain is built from TRBV9 and TRBJ1-4; no definite D call. Germline V gene lookup returns CDR1 SGDLS and CDR2 YYNGEE. There are 15 residues in the CDR3. V was shortened by 0 bases and J by 4 bases, with 10 bases between the two germline ends. The CDR3 sequence: CASSVVAGLNEKLFF. The CDR3 DNA is TGTGCCAGCAGCGTAGTGGCGGGCCTTAATGAAAAACTGTTTTTT.

This chain links TRBV5-4 with TRBJ1-2, with D maybe TRBD1 (6 bases). This CDR3 has 14 amino acids. V lost 4 bases and J lost 8, with 18 bases in between. The germline gives CDR1 SGHNT, CDR2 YYREEE (reference sequence). Here the CDR3 reads CASSPEGGSWGYTF. In DNA, the CDR3 is TGTGCCAGCAGCCCGGAGGGGGGGTCCTGGGGCTACACCTTC.

The rearrangement joins TRBV4-1 to TRBJ2-5, with D possibly called TRBD1 or TRBD2 (5 bases each). CDR1 is MGHRA and CDR2 is YSYEKL in the germline V gene. Trimming shortened V by 0 bases and J by 7 bases, and 15 bases separated the two germline ends. This CDR3 has 15 amino acids. Written as DNA, the CDR3 is TGCGCCAGCAGCCAAGATGAAGGGGACGGCAGGACCCAGTACTTC. Protein product: CASSQDEGDGRTQYF.

This chain links TRBV19 with TRBJ2-2; 8 positions match TRBD1. The V gene end was trimmed by 1 base and the J gene end by 4 bases; junction bases not matched to a gene: 2. The CDR3 covers 15 residues. Germline V gene data show CDR1 as LNHDA and CDR2 as SQIVND (reference sequence). The CDR3 region has the DNA TGTGCCAGTAGTATAGGCAGGGGGCGCACCGGGGAGCTGTTTTTT. Its translation is CASSIGRGRTGELFF. Complete variable domain (other parts from reference TRBV19 and TRBJ2-2): DGGITQSPKYLFRKEGQNVTLSCEQNLNHDAMYWYRQDPGQGLRLIYYSQIVNDFQKGDIAEGYSVSREKKESFPLTVTSAQKNPTAFYLCASSIGRGRTGELFFGEGSRLTVL.

The CDR3 reads CASSPRGGRGYTF. In nucleotides, the CDR3 is TGTGCCAGCAGCCCTCGGGGGGGTCGAGGCTACACCTTC. The genes are TRBV7-9 and TRBJ1-2, with D tentatively TRBD1 (5 bases). With 5 bases removed from V and 8 bases from J, the gap between germline ends came to 15 bases. The CDR3 is 13 residues long. In germline, CDR1 is SEHNR, CDR2 FQNEAQ (reference sequence). The variable domain in full, with the rest retrieved from reference TRBV7-9 and TRBJ1-2, is DTGVSQNPRHKITKRGQNVTFRCDPISEHNRLYWYRQTLGQGPEFLTYFQNEAQLEKSRLLSDRFSAERPKGSFSTLEIQRTEQGDSAMYLCASSPRGGRGYTFGSGTRLTVV.

V usage is TRBV5-4 and J usage is TRBJ2-3; possible D gene TRBD1, 5 bases. Germline V gene sequence: CDR1 SGHNT, CDR2 YYREEE (reference sequence). Trimming shortened V by 3 bases and J by 0 bases, and 11 bases separated the two germline ends. The CDR3 has 15 amino acids. The CDR3 spells CASSSDSTSTDTQYF. CDR3 in DNA: TGTGCCAGCAGCTCTGACAGTACTAGCACAGATACGCAGTATTTT.

This chain joins TRBV27 and TRBJ2-1; a possible D gene is TRBD1 (5 bases). Trimming left V 6 bases short and J 6 bases short, with 21 bases between. The CDR3 is 16 amino acids. Germline V lookup: CDR1 MNHEY, CDR2 SMNVEV (reference sequence). The CDR3 loop reads CASRGKVARGGNEQFF. The CDR3 DNA sequence: TGTGCCAGCAGGGGGAAGGTGGCTAGGGGCGGCAATGAGCAGTTCTTC.

The chain joins TRBV2 to TRBJ1-1, with 8 bases lining up with TRBD1. Germline CDR1 reads SNHLY; CDR2 reads FYNNEI. V shed 5 bases, J shed 1 base, and the junction held 3 bases outside the gene matches. The CDR3 length is 14 residues. CDR3 in DNA: TGTGCCAGCAGTCCCGGGACAGGGAACACTGAAGCTTTCTTT. Residues: CASSPGTGNTEAFF.

The genes are TRBV9 and TRBJ2-3; perhaps TRBD2 as D (7 bases). This CDR3 contains 16 residues. CDR1 SGDLS and CDR2 YYNGEE come from the germline V gene. Trimming stripped 2 bases from V and 1 base from J, with 14 bases between. The CDR3 region has the DNA TGTGCCAGCAGCGTTCTCGGGGGGCTCGGCACAGATACGCAGTATTTT. It codes for CASSVLGGLGTDTQYF.

V gene TRBV6-5 combines with J gene TRBJ2-3; D ambiguous. Germline V gene sequence: CDR1 MNHEY, CDR2 SVGAGI. The CDR3 has 12 amino acids. Between the trimmed V and J ends, which lost 2 bases and 2 bases, there was a span of 2 bases. The CDR3 loop reads CASSYPTDTQYF. For the CDR3, the DNA is TGTGCCAGCAGTTACCCCACAGATACGCAGTATTTT.

The V and J genes are TRBV19 and TRBJ2-5, with D possibly matching TRBD2 (5 bases). The CDR3 has 15 residues. Germline V gene lookup returns CDR1 LNHDA and CDR2 SQIVND (reference sequence). V lost 3 bases and J lost 5, with 16 bases in between. For the CDR3, the DNA is TGTGCCAGTAGTATGGGTGGGAGCTGGTGGGAGACCCAGTACTTC. It translates to CASSMGGSWWETQYF. The complete variable domain, with remaining parts taken from reference TRBV19 and TRBJ2-5, reads DGGITQSPKYLFRKEGQNVTLSCEQNLNHDAMYWYRQDPGQGLRLIYYSQIVNDFQKGDIAEGYSVSREKKESFPLTVTSAQKNPTAFYLCASSMGGSWWETQYFGPGTRLLVL.

The chain joins TRBV5-1 to TRBJ2-1, with TRBD2 identical over 7 bases. The V and J ends lost 1 base and 10 bases, in that order; junction bases with no gene match: 17. This CDR3 comprises 17 residues. Germline-derived CDR1 and CDR2 are SGHRS and YFSETQ. The CDR3, as DNA: TGCGCCAGCAGCTTGTCCCCCCAAGCGGGGCTCGTCGGGGAGCAGTTCTTC. Translated: CASSLSPQAGLVGEQFF.

This chain uses TRBV7-9 with TRBJ1-2; no clear D gene. The CDR3 runs to 13 residues. V lost 2 bases, J lost 2 bases, and 6 bases lay in between. From germline, CDR1 is SEHNR and CDR2 FQNEAQ (reference sequence). CDR3 region: CASSLPSNYGYTF. For the CDR3, the DNA is TGTGCCAGCAGCTTACCCTCCAACTATGGCTACACCTTC.

The chain is built from TRBV4-1 and TRBJ1-3, with D unclear. CDR3 size: 17 residues. V lost 1 base and J 1 base, leaving 14 bases between the germline ends. Germline V CDR1 and CDR2: MGHRA, YSYEKL. For the CDR3, the DNA is TGCGCCAGCAGCCAAGTGTCAGGACCCAGGTCTGGAAACACCATATATTTT. It encodes CASSQVSGPRSGNTIYF.

The rearrangement uses TRBV4-1 and TRBJ2-4; D not resolved. Germline CDR1 and CDR2: MGHRA and YSYEKL. The CDR3 spans 12 residues. Trimming took 0 bases from V and 13 from J, leaving 10 bases between them. The CDR3 reads CASSQETSVQYF. Here the CDR3 DNA reads TGCGCCAGCAGCCAAGAAACCAGTGTCCAGTACTTC.

The chain carries TRBV2 and TRBJ1-1, with TRBD1 as a possible D gene (5 bases). CDR3 length: 15 amino acids. V gave up 1 base and J gave up 7 bases, with 16 bases separating them. The germline V gene has CDR1 SNHLY and CDR2 FYNNEI. CDR3 in DNA: TGTGCCAGCAGTGAAGTGGCCAAGATCGGGGGTGAAGCTTTCTTT. Translation: CASSEVAKIGGEAFF. The entire variable domain, with the rest obtained from reference TRBV2 and TRBJ1-1, is as follows: EPEVTQTPSHQVTQMGQEVILRCVPISNHLYFYWYRQILGQKVEFLVSFYNNEISEKSEIFDDQFSVERPDGSNFTLKIRSTKLEDSAMYFCASSEVAKIGGEAFFGQGTRLTVV.

The chain combines TRBV14 with TRBJ2-7; D perhaps matches TRBD1 (6 bases). This CDR3 is built from 16 residues. The germline CDR1 and CDR2 sequences are SGHDN and FVKESK. The V and J ends lost 1 base and 5 bases respectively, with 18 bases between them. CDR3 amino acids: CASSQVGPGVLNEQYF. CDR3 nucleotide sequence: TGTGCCAGCAGCCAAGTAGGTCCAGGGGTCTTAAACGAGCAGTACTTC.

The chain employs TRBV5-1 and TRBJ1-2, with 7 bases lining up with TRBD1. CDR3 size: 15 residues. Germline CDR1 and CDR2: SGHRS and YFSETQ. V was pared by 4 bases and J by 3 bases, with 9 bases of the junction left unmatched. The CDR3 DNA follows: TGCGCCAGCAGCCGTGGGAGGGACAGAGACTATGGCTACACCTTC. Protein product: CASSRGRDRDYGYTF. The whole variable domain, remainder taken from reference TRBV5-1 and TRBJ1-2, is KAGVTQTPRYLIKTRGQQVTLSCSPISGHRSVSWYQQTPGQGLQFLFEYFSETQRNKGNFPGRFSGRQFSNSRSEMNVSTLELGDSALYLCASSRGRDRDYGYTFGSGTRLTVV.

The V and J genes are TRBV19 and TRBJ1-1, with D unclear. The germline V gene encodes CDR1 LNHDA and CDR2 SQIVND (reference sequence). Trimming stripped 6 bases from V and 1 base from J, with 15 bases between. This CDR3 is 15 amino acids long. CDR3 protein: CASRLKGFRNTEAFF. The CDR3 region has the DNA TGTGCCAGTAGACTTAAAGGGTTTCGGAACACTGAAGCTTTCTTT.

The chain couples TRBV5-1 to TRBJ2-1; 7 nucleotides match TRBD1. Germline assignment: CDR1 SGHRS and CDR2 YFSETQ. With 5 bases clipped from V and 4 bases from J, the junction kept 6 bases outside the gene matches. This CDR3 contains 14 residues. As DNA, the CDR3 is TGCGCCAGCAGTCAGGGACAGCGATACAATGAGCAGTTCTTC. Protein: CASSQGQRYNEQFF.

This chain connects TRBV6-1 to TRBJ1-1; no firm D call. CDR3 size: 9 residues. The V and J ends lost 4 bases and 9 bases respectively, with 3 bases between them. CDR1 and CDR2 from the germline V gene are MNHNS and SASEGT. CDR3 in DNA: TGTGCCAGCAGTGCCCAAGCTTTCTTT. Residues: CASSAQAFF.